This T cell receptor beta chain was observed in a study of T cell changes during pregnancy in multiple sclerosis. This CDR3 has 16 residues. CDR1 MNHEY and CDR2 SMNVEV come from the germline V gene (reference sequence). Trimming stripped 2 bases from V and 2 bases from J, with 15 bases between. Data came from immunoSEQ multiplex PCR; TCRdb stores just in-frame clones and leaves some out. The table records about 40,000 clones, 88% of them present only once. The J gene is TRBJ2-5, the V gene TRBV27; a possible D gene is TRBD2 (7 bases). The sequence derives from a female donor in good health, enrolled as a control in a pregnancy study. The specimen comprised peripheral blood, sampled in the first trimester of pregnancy. The CDR3 sequence: CASSLRGGLGQETQYF. In nucleotides, the CDR3 is TGTGCCAGCAGTTTAAGGGGGGGCCTCGGTCAAGAGACCCAGTACTTC.